The 9 T cell receptor beta chains below come from one sample, sequenced in a study of vaccination and CD4 T cells after COVID-19. The antigens these receptors bind are not known. The treatment: approximately nine-day PBMC culture with coronavirus spike peptide pools or control peptides (ViraFEST assay). Sequence data for DNA of cultured CD4+ T cells were generated by the Oncomine TCR Beta short-read assay. Via MiXCR, TCRdb re-called the PCR reads, giving one row per CDR3 protein. The data show more than 3,500 distinct CDR3 sequences, 68% seen once. What was sequenced was CD4+ T cells from blood, cultured in vitro. These receptors originate from a human donor who had recovered from COVID-19.

This chain connects TRBV15 to TRBJ1-1; perhaps TRBD1 as D (5 bases). Trimming cost V 3 bases and J 5 bases, with 16 bases left between them. This CDR3 spans 15 amino acids. Germline CDR1 LNHNV, CDR2 YYDKDF (reference sequence). The CDR3 DNA follows: TGTGCCACCAGCAGGGCGCCCAGGGTGCTGACTGAAGCTTTCTTT. Translated, it gives CATSRAPRVLTEAFF.

J is TRBJ2-5 and V is TRBV19; no clear D. CDR1 is LNHDA, CDR2 SQIVND, per germline (reference sequence). The CDR3 sequence is 14 residues long. With 1 base removed from V and 4 bases from J, the gap between germline ends came to 10 bases. CDR3 DNA: TGTGCCAGTAGTATAGGGTTCCGGCGAGAGACCCAGTACTTC. This encodes CASSIGFRRETQYF.

The chain carries TRBV12-3 or TRBV12-4 and TRBJ1-2; weak D call: TRBD1 (6 bases). This CDR3 is 14 amino acids long. Trimming removed 6 bases from V and 6 bases from J, with 17 bases in between. The CDR3 loop reads CASSLGYRVDGYTF. Written as DNA, the CDR3 is TGTGCCAGCAGCTTGGGTTACAGGGTAGATGGCTACACCTTC.

This chain joins TRBV6-5 and TRBJ1-1, with 7 bases matching TRBD1. In germline, CDR1 is MNHEY, CDR2 SVGAGI. CDR3 length equals 15 residues. Trimming took 4 bases from V and 1 from J; bases not matched to a gene: 6. CDR3 coding DNA: TGTGCCAGCAGTTTACGACAGGGTGGGAACACTGAAGCTTTCTTT. This gives the protein CASSLRQGGNTEAFF.

This chain joins TRBV10-3 and TRBJ2-3; 8 bases align to TRBD2. Germline CDR1 is ENHRY and CDR2 is SYGVKD. The CDR3 contains 14 residues. The V segment lost 9 bases and the J segment 0 bases; nucleotides outside the gene matches: 5. CDR3 in DNA: TGTGCCATGCGGGGGGCCTATAGCACAGATACGCAGTATTTT. Amino acid sequence: CAMRGAYSTDTQYF.

The rearrangement links TRBV28 to TRBJ1-2; D remains unclear. The CDR3 covers 12 residues. The germline V gene has CDR1 MDHEN and CDR2 SYDVKM. V was pared by 8 bases and J by 5 bases, with 12 bases between. As DNA, the CDR3 is TGTGCCAGCGGGAGGACCCAATATGGCTACACCTTC. It specifies CASGRTQYGYTF.

The sample holds a few counts of this clonotype. The CDR3 sequence: CASSGQSLGEQYF. CDR3 DNA: TGTGCCAGCAGTGGGCAGTCATTAGGGGAGCAGTACTTC. The chain joins TRBV2 to TRBJ2-7; no firm D call. The CDR3 has 13 amino acids. Trimming shortened V by 4 bases and J by 7 bases, and 14 bases separated the two germline ends. Germline V gene lookup returns CDR1 SNHLY and CDR2 FYNNEI.

The sample holds a few counts of this clonotype. CDR3 loop: CATSSGGTYNEQFF. The CDR3 region has the DNA TGTGCCACCAGCAGCGGGGGGACGTACAATGAGCAGTTCTTC. The rearrangement uses TRBV15 and TRBJ2-1; TRBD2 matches at 7 bases. The CDR3 runs to 14 residues. V lost 3 bases and J lost 4; bases outside the gene matches: 3. In germline, CDR1 is LNHNV, CDR2 YYDKDF (reference sequence).

The chain employs TRBV15 and TRBJ2-7; D is ambiguous. V lost 0 bases and J 12 bases, leaving 15 bases between the germline ends. The CDR3 runs to 13 residues. Per the germline V gene, CDR1 is LNHNV and CDR2 is YYDKDF (reference sequence). CDR3 DNA: TGTGCCACCAGCAGAGATCCGGGCGAAGCTCGGTACTTC. Translation: CATSRDPGEARYF.